The 22 T cell receptor beta chains listed next were all sequenced from one sample in a study of blood T cell repertoires in COVID-19. TCRdb keeps only in-frame clones here, not all; method: immunoSEQ multiplex PCR. The data hold about 130,000 clones, with about 83% observed a single time. The sample consisted of peripheral blood. The source of these receptors is a human donor in a cohort sampled during active COVID-19.

The genes are TRBV18 and TRBJ1-2; D unclear. V was shortened by 2 bases and J by 8 bases, with 12 bases between the two germline ends. The CDR3 contains 13 residues. Germline-derived CDR1 and CDR2 are KGHSH and LQKENI. The CDR3 nucleotides read TGTGCCAGCTCACCAGTTGGCAATCGCGGCTACACCTTC. Protein product: CASSPVGNRGYTF.

V and J are TRBV29-1 and TRBJ2-5, with 8 bases that match TRBD1. The CDR3 length is 13 residues. Germline assignment: CDR1 SQVTM and CDR2 ANQGSEA. J gave up 7 bases and V 1 base, and 5 bases lay outside the gene matches. The CDR3 spells CSVEGTGSVTQYF. In DNA form, the CDR3 reads TGCAGCGTTGAAGGGACAGGGTCGGTGACCCAGTACTTC.

CDR3 DNA: TGTGCCAGCAGCCCCCCGAGGGTTATGAACACTGAAGCTTTCTTT. Translated: CASSPPRVMNTEAFF. V usage is TRBV11-2 and J usage is TRBJ1-1; D is uncertain. Germline V gene sequence: CDR1 SGHAT, CDR2 FQNNGV. V lost 5 bases, J lost 0 bases, and 13 bases lay in between. CDR3 length: 15 residues.

The chain recombines TRBV30 with TRBJ2-7; tentative D call: TRBD1 (6 bases). The CDR3 length is 13 residues. Per germline, CDR1 GTSNPN and CDR2 SVGIG (reference sequence). V was clipped by 0 bases and J by 5 bases, with 11 bases between them. The CDR3 nucleotides read TGTGCCTGGAGTGTTGCAGGGGCCGACGAGCAGTACTTC. It translates to CAWSVAGADEQYF.

This clone was seen just once. The chain joins TRBV10-3 to TRBJ2-5; 9 nucleotides align to TRBD1. Germline CDR1 ENHRY, CDR2 SYGVKD. V shed 3 bases and J 5 bases; nucleotides not matched to a gene: 7. This CDR3 has 15 residues. The CDR3 spells CAISEMDRGHETQYF. For the CDR3, the DNA is TGTGCCATCAGTGAAATGGACAGGGGACACGAGACCCAGTACTTC.

CDR3 coding DNA: TGTGGCGTCTCTAGCGGGGCGAGTGAGCAGTTCTTC. Translating it yields CGVSSGASEQFF. The chain links TRBV19 to TRBJ2-1; TRBD2 matches 9 bases. Germline CDR1 and CDR2: LNHDA and SQIVND (reference sequence). The CDR3 is made up of 12 amino acids. Together with reference TRBV19 and TRBJ2-1, the CDR3 gives the full variable domain: DGGITQSPKYLFRKEGQNVTLSCEQNLNHDAMYWYRQDPGQGLRLIYYSQIVNDFQKGDIAEGYSVSREKKESFPLTVTSAQKNPTAFYLCGVSSGASEQFFGPGTRLTVL.

The rearrangement uses TRBV9 and TRBJ1-1, with D unresolved. Trimming cost V 4 bases and J 0 bases, with 7 bases left between them. Germline CDR1 SGDLS, CDR2 YYNGEE. The CDR3 has 13 residues. The CDR3: CASSTQLNTEAFF. CDR3 in DNA: TGTGCCAGCAGCACCCAGTTGAACACTGAAGCTTTCTTT.

The chain couples TRBV6-1 to TRBJ1-2; D is possibly TRBD1 (6 bases). The V gene's germline CDR1 is MNHNS and CDR2 SASEGT. The CDR3 runs 14 residues. V was pared by 2 bases and J by 5 bases, with 12 bases between. CDR3 loop: CASSELGTSYGYTF. The CDR3 DNA is TGTGCCAGCAGTGAACTCGGGACATCTTATGGCTACACCTTC.

Ten or more counts support this clone. This sequence joins TRBV9 and TRBJ2-1; 14 bases map to TRBD2. The CDR3 is 15 residues long. V trimming: 6 bases; J trimming: 8 bases; junction bases outside the gene matches: 7. The germline CDR1 and CDR2 sequences are SGDLS and YYNGEE. The CDR3 sequence is CASTLGLAGVDEQFF. The DNA of the CDR3 is TGTGCCAGCACGTTGGGACTAGCGGGGGTCGATGAGCAGTTCTTC. Full variable domain (outside the CDR3, taken from reference TRBV9 and TRBJ2-1): DSGVTQTPKHLITATGQRVTLRCSPRSGDLSVYWYQQSLDQGLQFLIQYYNGEERAKGNILERFSAQQFPDLHSELNLSSLELGDSALYFCASTLGLAGVDEQFFGPGTRLTVL.

This clone was picked up one time. The chain uses TRBV19 and TRBJ1-4; TRBD1 aligns across 10 bases. V lost 6 bases, J lost 8 bases, and 6 bases stayed unmatched. CDR1 and CDR2 from the germline V gene are LNHDA and SQIVND (reference sequence). CDR3 length: 14 residues. CDR3 region: CASRVDRGREKLFF. DNA of the CDR3: TGTGCCAGTAGAGTCGACAGGGGGCGAGAAAAACTGTTTTTT.

The J gene is TRBJ1-5, the V gene TRBV6-6; D may be TRBD1 (5 bases). Looked up from germline, CDR1 is MNHNY and CDR2 is SVGAGI (reference sequence). This CDR3 spans 15 amino acids. The V and J ends lost 6 bases and 2 bases respectively, with 14 bases between them. The CDR3, as DNA: TGTGCCAGCAGCCCGAACCAGGGTCGCAATCAGCCCCAGCATTTT. It is translated as CASSPNQGRNQPQHF.

This clone was recorded at least ten times. The chain has TRBV19 and TRBJ1-2; tentatively, D is TRBD1 (6 bases). The ends were cut back, 8 bases at V and 1 base at J, with 8 bases in the middle. The length of the CDR3 is 12 residues. Germline values: CDR1 LNHDA, CDR2 SQIVND (reference sequence). The CDR3: CASRTDNYGYTF. CDR3 sequence (DNA): TGTGCCAGTCGGACAGATAACTATGGCTACACCTTC.

The rearrangement joins TRBV19 to TRBJ2-7, with 7 bases fitting TRBD2. The CDR3 covers 16 residues. V gave up 3 bases and J gave up 2 bases; unmatched junction bases: 10. Per the germline V gene, CDR1 is LNHDA and CDR2 is SQIVND (reference sequence). CDR3 residues: CASSISSQRGTYEQYF. In DNA form, the CDR3 reads TGTGCCAGTAGTATCTCGTCCCAGCGGGGTACCTACGAGCAGTACTTC.

The DNA of the CDR3 is TGTGCCACCTCATTCCGGGACAGACACGAGCAGTACTTC. Translation: CATSFRDRHEQYF. V gene TRBV19 combines with J gene TRBJ2-7; TRBD1 aligns across 7 bases. Germline CDR1 and CDR2: LNHDA and SQIVND (reference sequence). With V trimmed by 10 bases and J by 5 bases, 11 bases remained unmatched. The CDR3 has 13 amino acids.

The V gene is TRBV6-5, the J gene TRBJ1-4, with TRBD1 identical over 7 bases. Per germline, CDR1 MNHEY and CDR2 SVGAGI. The CDR3 extends over 15 amino acids. V was pared by 5 bases and J by 5 bases, with 8 bases of the junction left unmatched. DNA for the CDR3: TGTGCCAGCAGTAAACGGACAGGACGGAATGAAAAACTGTTTTTT. It codes for CASSKRTGRNEKLFF.

This chain links TRBV6-5 with TRBJ2-3, with D maybe TRBD2 (6 bases). Trimming shortened V by 5 bases and J by 1 base, and 13 bases separated the two germline ends. CDR3 size: 15 residues. Germline V gene data show CDR1 as MNHEY and CDR2 as SVGAGI. As DNA, the CDR3 is TGTGCCAGCAGTCATACTAGCTGGGGCACAGATACGCAGTATTTT. This gives the protein CASSHTSWGTDTQYF.

This chain joins TRBV5-6 and TRBJ1-6, with TRBD1 as a possible D gene (6 bases). From germline, CDR1 is SGHDT and CDR2 YYEEEE. There are 15 residues in the CDR3. V was shortened by 3 bases and J by 8 bases, with 15 bases between the two germline ends. CDR3 nucleotides: TGTGCCAGCAGCTGGAGGACAGTGAATGATTCACCCCTCCACTTT. Translated: CASSWRTVNDSPLHF.

The gene calls are TRBV7-6 and TRBJ2-1; 11 nucleotides match TRBD2. The CDR3 consists of 14 residues. The junction had 6 bases not matched to a gene; V was cut back by 5 bases and J by 9 bases. Germline CDR1 and CDR2: SGHVS and FNYEAQ. The CDR3 sequence: CASSQRLAGPEQFF. The CDR3 DNA sequence: TGTGCCAGCAGCCAAAGACTAGCGGGGCCTGAGCAGTTCTTC.

The chain recombines TRBV7-8 with TRBJ2-1, with 9 bases matching TRBD2. The length of the CDR3 is 15 residues. Germline lookup yields CDR1 SGHVS and CDR2 FQNEAQ. V lost 5 bases and J lost 7; bases outside the gene matches: 9. In nucleotides, the CDR3 is TGTGCCAGCAGCCTTTTGGGCGGGGGGGGAAATGAGCAGTTCTTC. Translation gives CASSLLGGGGNEQFF.

This chain joins TRBV6-1 and TRBJ1-2; TRBD1 is a possible D gene (6 bases). Per germline, CDR1 MNHNS and CDR2 SASEGT. This CDR3 has 16 amino acids. V gave up 2 bases and J gave up 5 bases, with 18 bases separating them. Written as DNA, the CDR3 is TGTGCCAGCAGTGAAAAAGACAGGCTCTTTGGGTATGGCTACACCTTC. It translates to CASSEKDRLFGYGYTF.

The rearrangement uses TRBV6-6 and TRBJ1-1; the D is unclear. The V gene lost 4 bases and the J gene lost 0 bases, with 9 bases spanning the gap. This CDR3 comprises 14 residues. Germline CDR1 and CDR2: MNHNY and SVGAGI (reference sequence). CDR3: CASSLPGLNTEAFF. CDR3 bases: TGTGCCAGCAGTTTGCCGGGGTTGAACACTGAAGCTTTCTTT.

The chain carries TRBV7-6 and TRBJ2-3; the D gene is possibly TRBD1 (5 bases). V lost 5 bases to trimming and J lost 2 bases, with 11 bases between them. Germline CDR1 is SGHVS and CDR2 is FNYEAQ. CDR3 size: 14 residues. The CDR3 is CASSQGANTDTQYF. In DNA form, the CDR3 reads TGTGCCAGCAGCCAAGGGGCGAACACAGATACGCAGTATTTT.